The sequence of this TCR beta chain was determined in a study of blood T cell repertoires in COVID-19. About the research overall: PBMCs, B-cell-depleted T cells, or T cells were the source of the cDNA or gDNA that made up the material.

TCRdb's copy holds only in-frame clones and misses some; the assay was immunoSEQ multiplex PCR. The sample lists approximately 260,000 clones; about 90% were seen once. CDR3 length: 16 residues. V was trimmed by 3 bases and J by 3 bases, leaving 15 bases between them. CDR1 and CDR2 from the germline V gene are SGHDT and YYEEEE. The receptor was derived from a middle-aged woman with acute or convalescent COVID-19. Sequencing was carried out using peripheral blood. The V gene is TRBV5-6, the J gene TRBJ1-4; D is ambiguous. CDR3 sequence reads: CASSWAGVPPNEKLFF. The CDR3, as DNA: TGTGCCAGCAGCTGGGCAGGCGTACCCCCTAATGAAAAACTGTTTTTT.